Below are 17 T cell receptor beta chains sequenced from a single sample in a study of shared clonotypes between healthy human individuals. Assay used: immunoSEQ multiplex PCR; TCRdb lists only in-frame clones, some missing. The repertoire holds about 820,000 clones, with 85% to 95% as singletons. Positively selected for CCR7, the CD45RO-negative cells used as naive CD8 cells excluded terminally differentiated effector memory CD45RA+ cells. Material for sequencing was naive CD8+ T cells sorted from blood. All receptors derive from a man aged 25-45 years in good health.

The V call is TRBV6-5, the J call TRBJ2-7; possibly TRBD2 for D (5 bases). Trimming stripped 7 bases from V and 6 bases from J, with 13 bases between. This CDR3 region has 12 residues. Germline CDR1 and CDR2: MNHEY and SVGAGI. Here the CDR3 reads CASIASGSEQYF. CDR3 DNA: TGTGCCAGCATCGCAAGCGGAAGCGAGCAGTACTTC.

This clone was seen many times. Within the sample, other DNA sequences also encode this same CDR3. The chain carries TRBV29-1 and TRBJ2-2, with D possibly TRBD2 on 6 matching bases. Germline-derived CDR1 and CDR2 are SQVTM and ANQGSEA. The CDR3 covers 14 residues. V lost 4 bases and J lost 3, with 12 bases in between. The CDR3 region is CSVGRDPYTGELFF. CDR3 nucleotides: TGCAGCGTTGGGCGGGACCCTTACACCGGGGAGCTGTTTTTT.

The genes are TRBV11-2 and TRBJ2-3; D ambiguous. Germline V gene data show CDR1 as SGHAT and CDR2 as FQNNGV. The V gene lost 1 base and the J gene lost 2 bases, with 4 bases spanning the gap. The CDR3 loop spans 13 amino acids. CDR3 bases: TGTGCCAGCAGCTTAGCAGCCACAGATACGCAGTATTTT. It encodes CASSLAATDTQYF.

CDR3 residues: CASSRDYLETQYF. The CDR3 bases are TGTGCCAGCAGCCGTGACTATTTAGAGACCCAGTACTTC. This chain links TRBV7-6 with TRBJ2-5; TRBD2 is a possible D gene (5 bases). This CDR3 region has 13 residues. CDR1 is SGHVS, CDR2 FNYEAQ, per germline. V lost 5 bases, J lost 4 bases, and 11 bases lay in between.

Concerning this clone: Other DNA sequences in the sample encode the same CDR3. This rearrangement joins TRBV27 to TRBJ2-7, with D uncertain. From germline, CDR1 is MNHEY and CDR2 SMNVEV (reference sequence). V dropped 5 bases and J dropped 2 bases, with 10 bases sitting between them. This CDR3 contains 13 residues. The CDR3 DNA reads as TGTGCCAGCAGTCTTAGGCAGCCCTACGAGCAGTACTTC. This sequence encodes CASSLRQPYEQYF.

The chain joins TRBV6-6 to TRBJ2-7; TRBD1 matches at 9 bases. The CDR3 extends over 15 amino acids. The junction had 8 bases not matched to a gene; V was cut back by 7 bases and J by 1 base. The V gene's germline CDR1 is MNHNY and CDR2 SVGAGI (reference sequence). This CDR3 reads CASTRPGQGSYEQYF. CDR3 sequence (DNA): TGTGCCAGCACACGACCGGGACAGGGATCCTACGAGCAGTACTTC.

The chain links TRBV28 to TRBJ1-5, with TRBD1 matching 8 bases. The CDR3 loop spans 15 amino acids. The germline V gene has CDR1 MDHEN and CDR2 SYDVKM. Germline trimming cut 4 bases from V and 6 bases from J; bases unmatched to any gene: 8. As DNA, the CDR3 is TGTGCCAGCAGTTGGGGCGCAGGGGGCGTTCAGCCCCAGCATTTT. Protein sequence: CASSWGAGGVQPQHF.

The J gene is TRBJ2-1, the V gene TRBV6-1, with TRBD1 matching over 9 bases. This CDR3 has 17 residues. The V segment lost 0 bases and the J segment 6 bases; nucleotides outside the gene matches: 9. Per germline, CDR1 MNHNS and CDR2 SASEGT. The CDR3 DNA is TGTGCCAGCAGTGAAGCGCGGGGACAGGGTTGGCGCAATGAGCAGTTCTTC. As protein: CASSEARGQGWRNEQFF.

J is TRBJ2-1 and V is TRBV7-6; D may correspond to TRBD1 or TRBD2 (6 bases each). CDR1 and CDR2 from the germline V gene are SGHVS and FNYEAQ. The CDR3 runs to 14 residues. Between the trimmed V and J ends, which lost 3 bases and 6 bases, there was a span of 12 bases. CDR3 DNA sequence: TGTGCCAGCAGCTTGCTCAGGGGAGGCAATGAGCAGTTCTTC. It is translated as CASSLLRGGNEQFF.

The chain employs TRBV7-7 and TRBJ2-1, with TRBD1 matching 8 bases. V dropped 4 bases and J dropped 8; count of bases not matched to a gene: 16. Germline assignment: CDR1 SSHAT and CDR2 FNYEAQ (reference sequence). The CDR3 is 17 residues long. This chain's CDR3 is CASSSYEGRGPSDEQFF. CDR3 coding DNA: TGTGCCAGCAGCTCATACGAAGGCAGGGGGCCGTCCGATGAGCAGTTCTTC.

V is TRBV7-3 and J is TRBJ2-1; 12 positions agree with TRBD2. This CDR3 comprises 16 residues. Germline V CDR1 and CDR2: SGHTA, FQGTGA. V dropped 4 bases and J dropped 6; count of bases not matched to a gene: 7. Here the CDR3 reads CASSSTSGSIGNEQFF. CDR3 DNA sequence: TGTGCCAGCAGCTCGACTAGCGGGAGCATAGGCAATGAGCAGTTCTTC.

The rearrangement joins TRBV4-1 to TRBJ2-7; maybe TRBD1 (7 bases). The CDR3 consists of 15 residues. Trimming shortened V by 1 base and J by 4 bases, and 14 bases separated the two germline ends. Per the germline V gene, CDR1 is MGHRA and CDR2 is YSYEKL. The CDR3 region is CASSQVAGQHYEQYF. The CDR3 bases are TGCGCCAGCAGCCAAGTGGCGGGACAGCATTACGAGCAGTACTTC.

V usage is TRBV2 and J usage is TRBJ2-1, with D perhaps TRBD2 (5 bases). Germline V gene lookup returns CDR1 SNHLY and CDR2 FYNNEI. CDR3 length: 15 residues. Trimming shortened V by 6 bases and J by 0 bases, and 12 bases separated the two germline ends. CDR3 sequence reads: CASRERMSSYNEQFF. The CDR3 DNA reads as TGTGCCAGCAGAGAGCGGATGAGCTCCTACAATGAGCAGTTCTTC.

This chain links TRBV27 with TRBJ2-1, with TRBD2 as a possible D gene (5 bases). Germline V gene data show CDR1 as MNHEY and CDR2 as SMNVEV (reference sequence). The length of the CDR3 is 12 residues. The V end was cut by 3 bases, the J end by 10 bases, with 10 bases between. The CDR3 loop reads CASSFPRGEQFF. The CDR3, as DNA: TGTGCCAGCAGTTTCCCCCGGGGAGAGCAGTTCTTC.

This rearrangement joins TRBV10-2 to TRBJ2-7; D is ambiguous. Trimming stripped 7 bases from V and 0 bases from J, with 7 bases between. The CDR3 has 12 amino acids. Germline V gene lookup returns CDR1 WSHSY and CDR2 SAAADI. The CDR3: CASMGLSYEQYF. CDR3 DNA: TGCGCCAGCATGGGCCTCTCCTACGAGCAGTACTTC.

The chain employs TRBV27 and TRBJ2-7; D is unclear. This CDR3 is built from 15 residues. The germline gives CDR1 MNHEY, CDR2 SMNVEV (reference sequence). Trimming removed 2 bases from V and 1 base from J, with 12 bases in between. The CDR3 region is CASSLKGGVSYEQYF. The CDR3 coding sequence is TGTGCCAGCAGTTTAAAGGGTGGAGTGTCCTACGAGCAGTACTTC.

V gene TRBV27 combines with J gene TRBJ2-1, with D perhaps assigned TRBD1 or TRBD2 (6 bases each). The germline CDR1 and CDR2 sequences are MNHEY and SMNVEV (reference sequence). The CDR3 has 13 amino acids. V lost 3 bases and J lost 9, with 12 bases in between. The CDR3 nucleotides are TGTGCCAGCAGTTTGCCGGGGGCGGGTGAGCAGTTCTTC. It yields the protein CASSLPGAGEQFF.